Listed below are T cell receptor delta chains from one sample, sequenced in a study of fetal and pediatric gammadelta thymocytes. TCRdb re-called clones from the reads using CATT. The sample includes over 1,500 delta-chain clones, approximately 25% seen only once; the top ten take roughly 4.3%. The sequencing sample was made of non-Vgamma9Vdelta2 gamma-delta T cells from the thymus. These receptors all stem from a child who underwent cardiac surgery and was recorded as healthy. CDR3s include the opening cysteine and the closing phenylalanine or tryptophan. A D gene is named only where the DNA matches it firmly. The size of a clone is reported for some rows only, either as once, few or many, or as a class for expanded clones.

v_call: TRDV1
clone_size: medium-sized
j_call: TRDJ1
d_call: TRDD3
cdr3_nt: TGTGCTCTTGGGGAACTACCCCTGTACTGGGGGATAGGAAAACTCATCTTT
cdr3_aa: CALGELPLYWGIGKLIF

v_call: TRDV1
clone_size: large
j_call: TRDJ1
d_call: NA
cdr3_nt: TGTGCTCTTGGGGAAGTAAGGCCTTCCTCACTGGGGGTCTACACCGATAAACTCATCTTT
cdr3_aa: CALGEVRPSSLGVYTDKLIF

v_call: TRDV1
clone_size: medium-sized
j_call: TRDJ1
d_call: NA
cdr3_nt: TGTGCTCTTGGGGAGTGGATGAGAAACACCGATAAACTCATCTTT
cdr3_aa: CALGEWMRNTDKLIF

v_call: TRDV1
clone_size: medium-sized
j_call: TRDJ1
d_call: TRDD3
cdr3_nt: TGTGCTCTTGTAACCCCTTCCCATGGGGGATCCAACGGTGGGCGCTGGGGGATACGCTCTCAACGGACCGATAAACTCATCTTT
cdr3_aa: CALVTPSHGGSNGGRWGIRSQRTDKLIF

v_call: TRDV1
clone_size: large
j_call: TRDJ1
d_call: NA
cdr3_nt: TGTGCTCTTGGGGAACTAGGAGGGCTTCCTACAACGCCAAAACCGGCAGGGGATACGGTCGATAAACTCATCTTT
cdr3_aa: CALGELGGLPTTPKPAGDTVDKLIF

v_call: TRAV36/DV7
clone_size: large
j_call: TRDJ1
d_call: TRDD3
cdr3_nt: TGTGCTGTGAGGGCCGGCCTTCGGCTACTGGGGATCCACATGTACACCGATAAACTCATCTTT
cdr3_aa: CAVRAGLRLLGIHMYTDKLIF

v_call: TRDV1
clone_size: medium-sized
j_call: TRDJ1
d_call: TRDD3
cdr3_nt: TGTGCTCTTGGGGAACTAGAGGTCGTACGGAGGCTGGGGGATACTATTTACGGAGATAAACTCATCTTT
cdr3_aa: CALGELEVVRRLGDTIYGDKLIF

v_call: TRDV1
clone_size: medium-sized
j_call: TRDJ1
d_call: NA
cdr3_nt: TGTGCTCTTGGGGAACGTCCTCGTACCCTTACTTTCATAAACACCGATAAACTCATCTTT
cdr3_aa: CALGERPRTLTFINTDKLIF

v_call: TRDV2
clone_size: NA
j_call: TRDJ1
d_call: TRDD3
cdr3_nt: TGTGCCTGTGACACTGCGCAGTACTGGGGGATACGGAACACTGATAAACTCATCTTT
cdr3_aa: CACDTAQYWGIRNTDKLIF

v_call: TRDV2
clone_size: large
j_call: TRDJ1
d_call: NA
cdr3_nt: TGTGCCTGTGACACCGGGGGGTACCCCACCGATAAACTCATCTTT
cdr3_aa: CACDTGGYPTDKLIF

v_call: TRDV2
clone_size: medium-sized
j_call: TRDJ1
d_call: TRDD3
cdr3_nt: TGTGCCTGTGTCTTACTGGGGGTTAAAGCCGATAAACTCATCTTT
cdr3_aa: CACVLLGVKADKLIF

v_call: TRDV1
clone_size: medium-sized
j_call: TRDJ1
d_call: TRDD2
cdr3_nt: TGTGCTCTTGGGGAAGTTTGTCTTCCTACGAACCTGGGACTTGGGGGGCAACCCACCGATAAACTCATCTTT
cdr3_aa: CALGEVCLPTNLGLGGQPTDKLIF

v_call: TRDV1
clone_size: medium-sized
j_call: TRDJ1
d_call: TRDD3
cdr3_nt: TGTGCTCTTGGGGACCCCTCCGTCGCTCGCTGGGGGAAGAGGTACACCGATAAACTCATCTTT
cdr3_aa: CALGDPSVARWGKRYTDKLIF

v_call: TRAV29/DV5
clone_size: medium-sized
j_call: TRDJ1
d_call: NA
cdr3_nt: TGTGCAGCAAGCGGTCCTACCTACCTCTTTAACACCGATAAACTCATCTTT
cdr3_aa: CAASGPTYLFNTDKLIF

v_call: TRDV1
clone_size: NA
j_call: TRDJ1
d_call: TRDD3
cdr3_nt: TGTGCTCTTGGGGGATTAATCTACTGGGGGCCGAACACCGATAAACTCATCTTT
cdr3_aa: CALGGLIYWGPNTDKLIF

v_call: TRDV1
clone_size: medium-sized
j_call: TRDJ1
d_call: TRDD3
cdr3_nt: TGTGCTCTTGGGGTTACCACTCTACGCGAGCCGGGGGATACCCCCGATAAACTCATCTTT
cdr3_aa: CALGVTTLREPGDTPDKLIF

v_call: TRDV1
clone_size: few
j_call: TRDJ1
d_call: NA
cdr3_nt: TGTGCTCTTGGGGAACTAGACCCCACCCTTCTATACGGATACAGGTACACCGATAAACTCATCTTT
cdr3_aa: CALGELDPTLLYGYRYTDKLIF

v_call: TRDV1
clone_size: NA
j_call: TRDJ1
d_call: TRDD3
cdr3_nt: TGTGCACTTGGGGTACCTTCTACACATACTGGGGAACAGTACACCGATAAACTCATCTTT
cdr3_aa: CALGVPSTHTGEQYTDKLIF

v_call: TRAV29/DV5
clone_size: medium-sized
j_call: TRDJ1
d_call: NA
cdr3_nt: TGTGCAGCAAGCTTCCTTACGAGGGGGACCGCGAACACCGATAAACTCATCTTT
cdr3_aa: CAASFLTRGTANTDKLIF

v_call: TRDV1
clone_size: medium-sized
j_call: TRDJ4
d_call: TRDD3
cdr3_nt: TGTGCTCTTGGGGAACTAAGGAATTGGGGGATACGCAAACCCCTGATCTTT
cdr3_aa: CALGELRNWGIRKPLIF

v_call: TRDV1
clone_size: large
j_call: TRDJ1
d_call: TRDD3
cdr3_nt: TGTGCTCTTGGGGTATTTCAAAGGTCCATCACGATCCTTTCGAGACGCTGGGGGATACCGGATAAACTCATCTTT
cdr3_aa: CALGVFQRSITILSRRWGIPDKLIF

v_call: TRDV1
clone_size: medium-sized
j_call: TRDJ2
d_call: TRDD2
cdr3_nt: TGTGCTCTTGGGGAAATCGGCCTTCCTACGAGGGTGGGAGTTCCGACAGCACAACTCTTCTTT
cdr3_aa: CALGEIGLPTRVGVPTAQLFF